The next 22 T cell receptor beta chains were all read from a single sample in a study of breast tumors, draining lymph nodes, adjacent tissues. TCRdb passed the multiplex PCR reads through MiXCR, listing each CDR3 protein once. The data hold approximately 200,000 distinct CDR3 sequences, with approximately 30% observed a single time. Axillary draining lymph nodes of breast cancer patients supplied the node samples. Sequencing was performed on axillary lymph node tissue. These receptors all come from a female donor with breast cancer. Some clones in this sample may be carry-over from other donors' samples.

There are many counts of this clonotype. J is TRBJ1-2 and V is TRBV19; D may be TRBD1 (6 bases). The CDR3 spans 13 residues. The germline gives CDR1 LNHDA, CDR2 SQIVND (reference sequence). Trimming took off 5 bases at V and 6 bases at J, with 13 bases between the two ends. In DNA form, the CDR3 reads TGTGCCAGTAGTTTGAGGGGGATCCATGGCTACACCTTC. This translates into CASSLRGIHGYTF.

The chain employs TRBV28 and TRBJ1-2; 10 bases map to TRBD1. Looked up from germline, CDR1 is MDHEN and CDR2 is SYDVKM. The J segment lost 1 base and the V segment lost 11 bases, leaving 10 bases of the junction unmatched. CDR3 length: 15 residues. CDR3 in amino acids: CAGTVWDRGNYGYTF. CDR3 sequence (DNA): TGTGCCGGCACCGTTTGGGACAGGGGTAACTATGGCTACACCTTC.

The rearrangement uses TRBV6-5 and TRBJ1-4; 8 bases are a match to TRBD1. CDR1 and CDR2 (germline): MNHEY, SVGAGI. The trim removed 0 bases at V and 10 bases at J, leaving 7 bases unmatched. The CDR3 is 15 amino acids. CDR3 amino acids: CASSYSSGQGAKLFF. The CDR3 DNA reads TGTGCCAGCAGTTACTCCTCGGGGCAGGGGGCAAAACTGTTTTTT.

There are many counts of this clonotype. CDR3 protein: CASEERTGARTDTQYF. Here the CDR3 DNA reads TGTGCCAGCGAAGAGCGGACAGGGGCGCGCACAGATACGCAGTATTTT. The V and J genes are TRBV13 and TRBJ2-3, with TRBD1 matching 9 bases. This CDR3 region has 16 residues. Per germline, CDR1 PRHDT and CDR2 FYEKMQ (reference sequence). J gave up 1 base and V 8 bases, and 10 bases lay outside the gene matches.

On this clonotype: A read error may explain this, as a much larger clone is one base away. Written as DNA, the CDR3 is TGTGCCAGCAGAAAGTCGTCGCTAGCGGACACAGATACGCAGAATTTT. Translation: CASRKSSLADTDTQNF. J is TRBJ2-3 and V is TRBV6-5; TRBD2 agrees at 7 bases. The germline V gene encodes CDR1 MNHEY and CDR2 SVGAGI. The CDR3 covers 16 residues.

This clonotype was seen ten or more times. The chain joins TRBV4-1 to TRBJ2-3, with D possibly being TRBD2 (7 bases). CDR3 length equals 14 residues. Germline CDR1 and CDR2: MGHRA and YSYEKL. Trimming cost V 6 bases and J 5 bases, with 15 bases left between them. In DNA form, the CDR3 reads TGCGCCAGCAGTGGGGGCGGGAGTCAAGATACGCAGTATTTT. This gives the protein CASSGGGSQDTQYF.

With respect to this clonotype: This CDR3 is missing its conserved last phenylalanine or tryptophan, likely due to a read error. V and J are TRBV10-3 and TRBJ1-5; tentatively, D is TRBD1 (6 bases). The CDR3 length is 17 residues. The V gene's germline CDR1 is ENHRY and CDR2 SYGVKD. In DNA form, the CDR3 reads TGTGCCAGCAGTGATGCGTGGGGGGCGGCGAGCAATCAGCCCCAGCATGGT. Its translation is CASSDAWGAASNQPQHG.

Of note for this clonotype: One junction end does not reproduce the germline sequence, and a read error may be involved. V is TRBV7-9 and J is TRBJ2-1, with 8 nucleotides matching TRBD1. The germline V gene has CDR1 SEHNR and CDR2 FQNEAQ (reference sequence). CDR3 length: 15 residues. The CDR3 loop is CASSLGTGTYNEPFF. The CDR3 DNA reads TGTGCCAGCAGCTTAGGGACAGGGACGTACAATGAGCCGTTCTTC.

The table lists this clonotype with many counts. A much larger clonotype is one base distant, so this may be a read error. This sequence joins TRBV5-1 and TRBJ2-1; 7 positions match TRBD2. Germline-derived CDR1 and CDR2 are SGHRS and YFSETQ. V lost 0 bases and J lost 0; bases outside the gene matches: 0. The CDR3 contains 15 residues. In DNA, the CDR3 is TGCGCCAGCAGCTTGGGGGGGGGCTCCTACAATGAGCAGTTCTTC. Translated: CASSLGGGSYNEQFF.

This clonotype was counted many times. J is TRBJ2-2 and V is TRBV19; 8 bases agree with TRBD2. CDR1 LNHDA and CDR2 SQIVND come from the germline V gene (reference sequence). Trimming removed 7 bases from V and 8 bases from J; junction bases left unmatched: 3. The CDR3 is 12 amino acids. This chain's CDR3 is CASMKREGELFF. CDR3 nucleotide sequence: TGTGCCAGTATGAAGCGGGAGGGGGAGCTGTTTTTT. Based on the CDR3 plus reference TRBV19 and TRBJ2-2, the full variable domain is DGGITQSPKYLFRKEGQNVTLSCEQNLNHDAMYWYRQDPGQGLRLIYYSQIVNDFQKGDIAEGYSVSREKKESFPLTVTSAQKNPTAFYLCASMKREGELFFGEGSRLTVL.

This clonotype was recorded many times. The rearrangement joins TRBV24-1 to TRBJ2-2; TRBD2 aligns across 16 bases. V was clipped by 7 bases and J by 3 bases; unmatched bases: 7. This CDR3 spans 18 amino acids. Per the germline V gene, CDR1 is KGHDR and CDR2 is SFDVKD. The CDR3 protein is CATRGTSGGAWDTGELFF. CDR3 DNA sequence: TGTGCCACCAGGGGGACTAGCGGGGGGGCCTGGGACACCGGGGAGCTGTTTTTT.

Turning to this clonotype: This may come from a read error, since a much larger clone is one base off. The missing conserved phenylalanine or tryptophan at the end of this CDR3 makes a read error likely. V and J are TRBV6-5 and TRBJ2-7, with D possibly being TRBD1 (5 bases). Germline V gives CDR1 MNHEY, CDR2 SVGAGI. This CDR3 contains 11 residues. Between the trimmed V and J ends, which lost 6 bases and 7 bases, there was a span of 10 bases. The CDR3 DNA reads TGTGCCAGCAGAGACAGTCCAGAGCAGTACTTA. Translating it yields CASRDSPEQYL.

This clonotype was observed many times. The CDR3 DNA sequence: TGTGCCAGCAGCTTAAGGAGCGGGGCAGTCGAGTACTACGAGCAGTACTTC. It is translated as CASSLRSGAVEYYEQYF. This rearrangement joins TRBV7-2 to TRBJ2-7; 7 nucleotides align to TRBD2. Germline V gene lookup returns CDR1 SGHTA and CDR2 FQGNSA. The junction had 13 bases not matched to a gene; V was cut back by 2 bases and J by 3 bases. The CDR3 sequence is 17 residues long. The full variable domain, in which reference TRBV7-2 and TRBJ2-7 provide the parts outside the CDR3, is GAGVSQSPSNKVTEKGKDVELRCDPISGHTALYWYRQSLGQGLEFLIYFQGNSAPDKSGLPSDRFSAERTGGSVSTLTIQRTQQEDSAVYLCASSLRSGAVEYYEQYFGPGTRLTVT.

This clonotype was counted at least ten times. The chain links TRBV7-2 to TRBJ2-1, with no clear D. CDR1 and CDR2 from the germline V gene are SGHTA and FQGNSA. Trimming pared 1 base from V and 11 bases from J, leaving 12 bases between. The CDR3 runs to 13 residues. The CDR3 nucleotides read TGTGCCAGCAGCTTAGAAGTGGGTACTAAGCAGTTCTTC. Its protein product is CASSLEVGTKQFF.

This clonotype was recorded once. V gene TRBV15 combines with J gene TRBJ2-1; D is uncertain. Trimming shortened V by 4 bases and J by 0 bases, and 10 bases separated the two germline ends. The CDR3 is 15 residues long. Germline values: CDR1 LNHNV, CDR2 YYDKDF (reference sequence). CDR3 amino acids: CATSKARNSYNEQFF. In DNA form, the CDR3 reads TGTGCCACCAGCAAAGCGCGTAACTCCTACAATGAGCAGTTCTTC.

This clonotype showed up many times. V is TRBV7-3 and J is TRBJ2-1, with 7 bases identical to TRBD1. Germline CDR1 reads SGHTA; CDR2 reads FQGTGA. CDR3 length equals 13 residues. Losses at the gene ends were 5 bases for V and 7 bases for J; bases not matched to a gene: 5. In DNA form, the CDR3 reads TGTGCCAGCAGCCTCTACAGGGGTAATGAGCAGTTCTTC. Protein product: CASSLYRGNEQFF.

This clonotype was counted many times. This chain joins TRBV15 and TRBJ1-6; D unresolved. From germline, CDR1 is LNHNV and CDR2 YYDKDF (reference sequence). This CDR3 has 16 amino acids. The V gene lost 0 bases and the J gene lost 4 bases, with 10 bases spanning the gap. This CDR3 reads CATSRDPGTYNSPLHF. For the CDR3, the DNA is TGTGCCACCAGCAGAGATCCCGGAACTTATAATTCACCCCTCCACTTT. Based on the CDR3 plus reference TRBV15 and TRBJ1-6, the full variable domain is DAMVIQNPRYQVTQFGKPVTLSCSQTLNHNVMYWYQQKSSQAPKLLFHYYDKDFNNEADTPDNFQSRRPNTSFCFLDIRSPGLGDTAMYLCATSRDPGTYNSPLHFGNGTRLTVT.

This clonotype was counted at least ten times. The chain carries TRBV6-1 and TRBJ1-5, with D possibly TRBD1 on 6 matching bases. Per the germline V gene, CDR1 is MNHNS and CDR2 is SASEGT. The CDR3 contains 17 residues. The V and J ends lost 8 bases and 0 bases respectively, with 20 bases between them. CDR3: CASLYETGQYSNQPQHF. CDR3 bases: TGTGCCAGCCTTTACGAGACAGGACAATATAGCAATCAGCCCCAGCATTTT.

This clonotype has more than one count but fewer than ten. A much more abundant neighbour one base away suggests this may be a read error. The chain couples TRBV9 to TRBJ2-7; 8 nucleotides line up with TRBD1. Germline V gene data show CDR1 as SGDLS and CDR2 as YYNGEE. V lost 4 bases to trimming and J lost 9 bases; unmatched junction nucleotides: 27. This CDR3 is 19 amino acids long. CDR3 amino acids: CASSPSPGGEGNAGSGQYF. The CDR3 nucleotides are TGTGCCAGCAGCCCCTCCCCAGGGGGCGAGGGCAACGCGGGATCTGGGCAGTACTTC.

This chain joins TRBV15 and TRBJ1-4; 8 bases line up with TRBD1. Germline V gene lookup returns CDR1 LNHNV and CDR2 YYDKDF (reference sequence). Unmatched junction bases numbered 2, after V lost 1 base and J lost 7 bases. There are 14 residues in the CDR3. The CDR3 DNA reads as TGTGCCACCAGCAGAGGACAGGGGTCTGAAAAACTGTTTTTT. This gives the protein CATSRGQGSEKLFF.

Only one count was recorded for this clonotype. The chain has TRBV11-1 and TRBJ1-3, with D perhaps matching TRBD1 (5 bases). Germline CDR1 is SGHAT and CDR2 is FQDESV (reference sequence). Trimming took 3 bases from V and 4 from J, leaving 10 bases between them. This CDR3 contains 14 residues. CDR3 DNA: TGTGCCAGCAGCTTTGGGGGGGGGGGAAACACCATATATTTT. Protein sequence: CASSFGGGGNTIYF.

V gene TRBV20-1 combines with J gene TRBJ2-1; 15 nucleotides agree with TRBD2. The germline CDR1 and CDR2 sequences are DFQATT and SNEGSKA (reference sequence). V shed 4 bases and J 9 bases; nucleotides not matched to a gene: 10. This CDR3 is built from 16 residues. In DNA form, the CDR3 reads TGCAGTGCTAACTCCGGACTAGCGGGGGGGCCTGGTGAGCAGTTCTTC. This sequence encodes CSANSGLAGGPGEQFF.